One and the same sample provided the 32 T cell receptor beta chains below, sequenced in a study of shared clonotypes between healthy human individuals. The data were produced by immunoSEQ multiplex PCR, yet TCRdb's version contains in-frame clones alone and is incomplete. The repertoire includes about 2.3 million clones, 80% to 95% of them detected once, and 0.39% sits in the top ten. Sequenced material: naive CD4+ T cells from PBMCs. Subset here: CD45RA+ positively selected. These receptors came from a man between 18 and 35 years old in good health. Some clones in this sample may be carry-over from other donors' samples.

In the case of this clone: Other DNA variants within this sample encode the same CDR3. The chain uses TRBV5-1 and TRBJ2-2, with 8 bases fitting TRBD2. The CDR3 loop spans 16 amino acids. The V gene's germline CDR1 is SGHRS and CDR2 YFSETQ. V lost 4 bases, J lost 7 bases, and 12 bases stayed unmatched. The CDR3 loop reads CASSLLAGVEGGELFF. DNA of the CDR3: TGCGCCAGCAGCCTGCTAGCGGGTGTCGAGGGCGGGGAGCTGTTTTTT.

J is TRBJ2-7 and V is TRBV2; D is unresolved. V lost 6 bases and J lost 0, with 18 bases in between. Germline V gene data show CDR1 as SNHLY and CDR2 as FYNNEI. The CDR3 contains 16 residues. The CDR3 region is CASRRGSLASSYEQYF. The CDR3, as DNA: TGTGCCAGCAGGCGAGGTTCCCTCGCAAGCTCCTACGAGCAGTACTTC.

This clone was seen only once. This sequence joins TRBV7-2 and TRBJ2-3; 8 bases map to TRBD2. The CDR3 is 12 residues long. The V segment lost 8 bases and the J segment 6 bases; nucleotides outside the gene matches: 4. Germline V gene lookup returns CDR1 SGHTA and CDR2 FQGNSA. The CDR3 region is CASGGRRDTQYF. CDR3 nucleotides: TGTGCCAGCGGCGGGAGGCGGGATACGCAGTATTTT.

The chain recombines TRBV9 with TRBJ2-7, with D possibly matching TRBD1 (6 bases). The germline V gene has CDR1 SGDLS and CDR2 YYNGEE. The CDR3 length is 13 residues. V dropped 0 bases and J dropped 7 bases, with 11 bases sitting between them. The CDR3, as DNA: TGTGCCAGCAGCGTAGCAGCGACAGGAGAGCAGTACTTC. Residues: CASSVAATGEQYF.

The gene calls are TRBV9 and TRBJ2-5; 9 bases align to TRBD2. This CDR3 spans 15 amino acids. The V gene end was trimmed by 1 base and the J gene end by 5 bases; junction bases not matched to a gene: 6. Germline CDR1 and CDR2: SGDLS and YYNGEE. The CDR3 reads CASSVIAGAGETQYF. CDR3 bases: TGTGCCAGCAGCGTAATAGCGGGAGCTGGTGAGACCCAGTACTTC.

With respect to this clone: Other DNA sequences within the sample encode an identical CDR3. The rearrangement uses TRBV11-2 and TRBJ2-7; 8 nucleotides match TRBD1. The CDR3 loop spans 15 amino acids. Unmatched junction bases numbered 3, after V lost 1 base and J lost 1 base. Per germline, CDR1 SGHAT and CDR2 FQNNGV. CDR3 DNA: TGTGCCAGCAGCTTAGTTGGACAGGGTTCCTACGAGCAGTACTTC. This codes for CASSLVGQGSYEQYF.

This rearrangement joins TRBV7-2 to TRBJ1-2; a possible D gene is TRBD1 (6 bases). Trimming pared 3 bases from V and 6 bases from J, leaving 17 bases between. This CDR3 has 15 residues. Germline V lookup: CDR1 SGHTA, CDR2 FQGNSA. The CDR3 nucleotides are TGTGCCAGCAGCTTCGGGACACCTTCCCGGAATGGCTACACCTTC. This codes for CASSFGTPSRNGYTF.

The chain recombines TRBV28 with TRBJ2-7, with 7 bases lining up with TRBD2. Trimming cost V 4 bases and J 3 bases; bases outside gene matches: 3. Germline V gives CDR1 MDHEN, CDR2 SYDVKM. The CDR3 length is 13 residues. In DNA form, the CDR3 reads TGTGCCAGCAGTTCTAGCGGCCTCTACGAGCAGTACTTC. This encodes CASSSSGLYEQYF. The whole variable domain, filled in from reference TRBV28 and TRBJ2-7, reads DVKVTQSSRYLVKRTGEKVFLECVQDMDHENMFWYRQDPGLGLRLIYFSYDVKMKEKGDIPEGYSVSREKKERFSLILESASTNQTSMYLCASSSSGLYEQYFGPGTRLTVT.

The CDR3: CASRIPGQGFSEQYF. In nucleotides, the CDR3 is TGTGCCAGCAGAATACCGGGACAGGGATTTTCCGAGCAGTACTTC. The chain combines TRBV5-5 with TRBJ2-7; 9 bases are shared with TRBD1. This CDR3 has 15 residues. The germline CDR1 and CDR2 sequences are SGHKS and YYEKEE (reference sequence). V trimming: 5 bases; J trimming: 6 bases; junction bases outside the gene matches: 12.

The chain links TRBV28 to TRBJ1-2, with D uncertain. The germline V gene encodes CDR1 MDHEN and CDR2 SYDVKM. CDR3 length: 14 amino acids. V was pared by 2 bases and J by 2 bases, with 9 bases between. This chain's CDR3 is CASSLGSFNYGYTF. CDR3 nucleotide sequence: TGTGCCAGCAGTTTAGGCTCGTTCAACTATGGCTACACCTTC.

The chain employs TRBV7-7 and TRBJ2-1; 9 positions match TRBD2. J was trimmed by 9 bases and V by 5 bases; bases with no gene match: 11. Germline V gives CDR1 SSHAT, CDR2 FNYEAQ (reference sequence). The CDR3 sequence is 15 residues long. The CDR3 is CASSGGLAQSGEQFF. The CDR3 bases are TGTGCCAGCAGCGGGGGACTAGCTCAATCTGGTGAGCAGTTCTTC.

The V call is TRBV5-1, the J call TRBJ2-5; 7 positions match TRBD1. The germline V gene has CDR1 SGHRS and CDR2 YFSETQ. CDR3 size: 15 residues. The ends lost 0 bases at V and 5 bases at J; junction bases unmatched: 7. Here the CDR3 DNA reads TGCGCCAGCAGCTTGGGGGACAGAGAGTGGGAGACCCAGTACTTC. This encodes CASSLGDREWETQYF.

The chain uses TRBV10-2 and TRBJ2-2; D gene ambiguous. The CDR3 consists of 14 residues. Germline assignment: CDR1 WSHSY and CDR2 SAAADI. V dropped 6 bases and J dropped 1 base, with 9 bases sitting between them. The CDR3 nucleotides read TGCGCCAGCAGACTGTACAGGAACACCGGGGAGCTGTTTTTT. It translates to CASRLYRNTGELFF.

V gene TRBV6-1 combines with J gene TRBJ1-1, with D unclear. CDR1 is MNHNS and CDR2 is SASEGT in the germline V gene. Trimming took 2 bases from V and 1 from J, leaving 8 bases between them. The CDR3 is made up of 14 amino acids. The CDR3 here is CASSESFGNTEAFF. Written as DNA, the CDR3 is TGTGCCAGCAGTGAAAGTTTCGGGAACACTGAAGCTTTCTTT.

The CDR3 sequence is CASSVEAGGETQYF. CDR3 in DNA: TGTGCCAGCAGCGTAGAGGCAGGCGGAGAGACCCAGTACTTC. The J gene is TRBJ2-5, the V gene TRBV9, with D unclear. CDR3 length: 14 amino acids. Germline values: CDR1 SGDLS, CDR2 YYNGEE. V was clipped by 0 bases and J by 4 bases, with 10 bases between them.

This sequence joins TRBV4-1 and TRBJ1-1, with no clear D. This CDR3 has 12 residues. Germline V gene data show CDR1 as MGHRA and CDR2 as YSYEKL. The ends were cut back, 1 base at V and 11 bases at J, with 11 bases in the middle. The CDR3 region is CASSQVGVPAFF. For the CDR3, the DNA is TGCGCCAGCAGCCAAGTTGGGGTGCCGGCTTTCTTT.

The table lists this clone with a few counts. V is TRBV5-4 and J is TRBJ1-2; no definite D call. Trimming cost V 0 bases and J 8 bases, with 8 bases left between them. This CDR3 contains 12 residues. Germline assignment: CDR1 SGHNT and CDR2 YYREEE (reference sequence). The CDR3 protein is CASSLVHNGYTF. The CDR3 nucleotides are TGTGCCAGCAGCTTGGTACACAACGGCTACACCTTC. Full variable domain (missing parts from reference TRBV5-4 and TRBJ1-2): ETGVTQSPTHLIKTRGQQVTLRCSSQSGHNTVSWYQQALGQGPQFIFQYYREEENGRGNFPPRFSGLQFPNYSSELNVNALELDDSALYLCASSLVHNGYTFGSGTRLTVV.

This chain links TRBV18 with TRBJ1-1; no definite D call. CDR3 size: 13 residues. Trimming took 1 base from V and 1 from J, leaving 4 bases between them. Per the germline V gene, CDR1 is KGHSH and CDR2 is LQKENI. CDR3 in amino acids: CASSPHWNTEAFF. The CDR3 DNA is TGTGCCAGCTCACCACATTGGAACACTGAAGCTTTCTTT.

About this clone: The same CDR3 arises from other DNA sequences in this sample as well. The chain employs TRBV5-1 and TRBJ2-3, with TRBD2 as a possible D gene (6 bases). There are 16 residues in the CDR3. V was pared by 0 bases and J by 0 bases, with 11 bases between. In germline, CDR1 is SGHRS, CDR2 YFSETQ. CDR3 in DNA: TGCGCCAGCAGCTTGGCCGCGGGAACCAGCACAGATACGCAGTATTTT. Its translation is CASSLAAGTSTDTQYF.

V gene TRBV7-9 combines with J gene TRBJ2-2; 14 nucleotides align to TRBD2. The CDR3 is 16 residues long. V trimming: 4 bases; J trimming: 6 bases; junction bases outside the gene matches: 4. Germline CDR1 and CDR2: SEHNR and FQNEAQ (reference sequence). DNA of the CDR3: TGTGCCAGCAGCTCAGAGGGACTAGCGGGAGCCGGGGAGCTGTTTTTT. Protein product: CASSSEGLAGAGELFF.

This chain uses TRBV4-2 with TRBJ2-4; the D is unclear. The CDR3 runs to 14 residues. The V gene's germline CDR1 is LGHNA and CDR2 YNFKEQ. Trimming pared 0 bases from V and 1 base from J, leaving 4 bases between. The CDR3 DNA reads as TGTGCCAGCAGCCAAGACAGGGCCAAAAACATTCAGTACTTC. Its translation: CASSQDRAKNIQYF.

The chain joins TRBV6-1 to TRBJ2-7; 8 nucleotides match TRBD1. This CDR3 has 16 amino acids. Trimming took 2 bases from V and 6 from J; bases not matched to a gene: 12. Per germline, CDR1 MNHNS and CDR2 SASEGT. The CDR3: CASSELPSRTGSEQYF. As DNA, the CDR3 is TGTGCCAGCAGTGAACTTCCCTCTCGGACAGGGAGCGAGCAGTACTTC.

DNA of the CDR3: TGCGCCAGCAGCCAAACCCTCCTGATATACGAGCAGTACTTC. Translated, it gives CASSQTLLIYEQYF. The chain combines TRBV4-3 with TRBJ2-7, with D hard to call. CDR1 and CDR2 from the germline V gene are LGHNA and YSLEER. V shed 2 bases and J shed 4 bases, with 12 bases lying between them. This CDR3 contains 14 residues.

The V and J genes are TRBV11-2 and TRBJ2-2; D gene uncertain. Trimming removed 6 bases from V and 2 bases from J, with 16 bases in between. The CDR3 sequence is 16 residues long. Germline CDR1 is SGHAT and CDR2 is FQNNGV. The CDR3 is CASSSQLIQNTGELFF. The CDR3 coding sequence is TGTGCCAGCAGTTCCCAGCTCATCCAAAACACCGGGGAGCTGTTTTTT. The whole variable domain, filled in from reference TRBV11-2 and TRBJ2-2, reads EAGVAQSPRYKIIEKRQSVAFWCNPISGHATLYWYQQILGQGPKLLIQFQNNGVVDDSQLPKDRFSAERLKGVDSTLKIQPAKLEDSAVYLCASSSQLIQNTGELFFGEGSRLTVL.

The chain carries TRBV20-1 and TRBJ1-2; D call uncertain. CDR1 and CDR2 from the germline V gene are DFQATT and SNEGSKA (reference sequence). The CDR3 spans 11 residues. V lost 3 bases and J lost 8, with 10 bases in between. CDR3: CSARGESGYTF. The CDR3 nucleotides read TGCAGTGCTAGGGGCGAGTCCGGCTACACCTTC.

The chain's CDR3 is CASSDASDGNYGYTF. The CDR3 DNA sequence: TGTGCCAGCAGTGACGCTTCGGACGGGAACTATGGCTACACCTTC. This sequence joins TRBV6-4 and TRBJ1-2; D not certain. Trimming left V 2 bases short and J 2 bases short, with 12 bases between. Germline CDR1 and CDR2: MRHNA and SNTAGT. The CDR3 spans 15 residues.

J is TRBJ2-3 and V is TRBV11-2, with 10 bases identical to TRBD2. This CDR3 region has 15 residues. Germline loops: CDR1 SGHAT, CDR2 FQNNGV. V gave up 3 bases and J gave up 6 bases; unmatched junction bases: 6. The CDR3, as DNA: TGTGCCAGCAGCTTCCTAGCGGGAGTGTCGGATACGCAGTATTTT. Its protein is CASSFLAGVSDTQYF.

The chain has TRBV4-2 and TRBJ2-7, with 8 bases fitting TRBD1. After removal of 3 bases from V and 2 bases from J, the junction contained 3 bases not matched to a gene. The CDR3 spans 14 residues. Looked up from germline, CDR1 is LGHNA and CDR2 is YNFKEQ. CDR3 sequence reads: CASSQGTGTYEQYF. The DNA of the CDR3 is TGTGCCAGCAGCCAGGGGACAGGCACCTACGAGCAGTACTTC.

The rearrangement links TRBV18 to TRBJ2-7, with TRBD2 matching over 8 bases. There are 13 residues in the CDR3. J lost 4 bases, V lost 1 base, and 0 bases had no gene match. Germline-derived CDR1 and CDR2 are KGHSH and LQKENI. CDR3 protein: CASSPQREYEQYF. In nucleotides, the CDR3 is TGTGCCAGCTCACCACAGCGGGAGTACGAGCAGTACTTC.

On this clone: The same CDR3 can be traced to other DNA sequences in this sample. V usage is TRBV4-3 and J usage is TRBJ2-7; D gene uncertain. V was shortened by 0 bases and J by 4 bases, with 7 bases between the two germline ends. The length of the CDR3 is 13 residues. Germline-derived CDR1 and CDR2 are LGHNA and YSLEER. The CDR3 DNA sequence: TGCGCCAGCAGCCAAGATCTCGGGTACGAGCAGTACTTC. Amino acids: CASSQDLGYEQYF.

The chain has TRBV4-1 and TRBJ2-7; TRBD2 is a possible D gene (5 bases). The CDR3 totals 13 residues. The ends were cut back, 4 bases at V and 6 bases at J, with 13 bases in the middle. Germline V gives CDR1 MGHRA, CDR2 YSYEKL. The CDR3 here is CASSPWELGEQYF. The CDR3 region has the DNA TGCGCCAGCAGCCCCTGGGAGCTGGGCGAGCAGTACTTC.

The gene calls are TRBV5-1 and TRBJ2-2; no firm D call. The CDR3 is 14 amino acids. Trimming stripped 0 bases from V and 4 bases from J, with 7 bases between. Germline values: CDR1 SGHRS, CDR2 YFSETQ. As DNA, the CDR3 is TGCGCCAGCAGCTTGGTTGGATTCACCGGGGAGCTGTTTTTT. Protein product: CASSLVGFTGELFF. Complete variable domain (other parts from reference TRBV5-1 and TRBJ2-2): KAGVTQTPRYLIKTRGQQVTLSCSPISGHRSVSWYQQTPGQGLQFLFEYFSETQRNKGNFPGRFSGRQFSNSRSEMNVSTLELGDSALYLCASSLVGFTGELFFGEGSRLTVL.